The 20 T cell receptor beta chains below were found in one sample sequenced in a study of shared clonotypes between healthy human individuals. Clones were sequenced by immunoSEQ multiplex PCR, and TCRdb holds only the in-frame ones, with some missing. This sample has about 1.5 million clones, with around 97% found just once. Material for sequencing was naive CD4+ T cells sorted from blood. Subset denoted: CD45RA+ positively selected. These TCRs come from a young man in good health.

J is TRBJ2-1 and V is TRBV10-3; D might be TRBD2 (5 bases). Germline V gives CDR1 ENHRY, CDR2 SYGVKD. With 8 bases removed from V and 6 bases from J, the gap between germline ends came to 14 bases. The CDR3 contains 13 residues. The DNA for the CDR3 is TGTGCCATCGGTGCTAGCCCTATCAATGAGCAGTTCTTC. This codes for CAIGASPINEQFF.

The chain has TRBV29-1 and TRBJ2-7; no clear D gene. There are 13 residues in the CDR3. Germline V gives CDR1 SQVTM, CDR2 ANQGSEA. Trimming shortened V by 4 bases and J by 3 bases, and 13 bases separated the two germline ends. CDR3 in amino acids: CSVVWGTSYEQYF. CDR3 DNA sequence: TGCAGCGTTGTATGGGGAACAAGCTACGAGCAGTACTTC.

This sequence joins TRBV9 and TRBJ2-1; D is perhaps TRBD1 or TRBD2 (5 bases each). With 5 bases removed from V and 2 bases from J, the gap between germline ends came to 20 bases. Germline V CDR1 and CDR2: SGDLS, YYNGEE. The CDR3 spans 17 residues. The CDR3 nucleotides read TGTGCCAGCAGTGGAACACGGGACCCGCGTCCCTACAATGAGCAGTTCTTC. This gives the protein CASSGTRDPRPYNEQFF.

The CDR3 is CASSEDTWSDRTNEQYF. DNA for the CDR3: TGTGCCAGCAGTGAAGATACCTGGTCGGACAGAACAAACGAGCAGTACTTC. This chain connects TRBV2 to TRBJ2-7; D possibly corresponds to TRBD1 (6 bases). The V gene lost 1 base and the J gene lost 5 bases, with 21 bases spanning the gap. Looked up from germline, CDR1 is SNHLY and CDR2 is FYNNEI. This CDR3 region has 17 residues.

V gene TRBV18 combines with J gene TRBJ2-7; the match to TRBD1 covers 7 bases. Looked up from germline, CDR1 is KGHSH and CDR2 is LQKENI. Trimming took 6 bases from V and 2 from J; bases not matched to a gene: 13. The CDR3 is 16 amino acids. For the CDR3, the DNA is TGTGCCAGCTCGTCATTCGCCTCGGGACAGACCTACGAGCAGTACTTC. The encoded protein is CASSSFASGQTYEQYF.

This chain uses TRBV5-6 with TRBJ2-1; unclear D gene. The V end lost 2 bases, the J end lost 12 bases, and 15 bases lay between the germline ends. CDR3 length: 13 residues. The germline V gene encodes CDR1 SGHDT and CDR2 YYEEEE. CDR3 sequence reads: CASSFPSSSRQFF. The CDR3, as DNA: TGTGCCAGCAGCTTTCCCTCAAGCTCGAGGCAGTTCTTC.

In this sample, this clone turned up many times. The chain employs TRBV2 and TRBJ1-5; 12 bases fit TRBD1. The CDR3 consists of 18 residues. In germline, CDR1 is SNHLY, CDR2 FYNNEI. V lost 4 bases and J lost 6; bases outside the gene matches: 13. Here the CDR3 DNA reads TGTGCCAGCAGTGGATTGGCTGTGGGACAGGGGGCAGGTCAGCCCCAGCATTTT. Residues: CASSGLAVGQGAGQPQHF.

This clone is a singleton in its sample. The chain employs TRBV7-8 and TRBJ2-1, with 7 bases matching TRBD1. The V gene end was trimmed by 5 bases and the J gene end by 2 bases; junction bases not matched to a gene: 6. CDR1 and CDR2 (germline): SGHVS, FQNEAQ. This CDR3 comprises 15 residues. In nucleotides, the CDR3 is TGTGCCAGCAGCCTTCACAGGGGACCCTACAATGAGCAGTTCTTC. Its translation is CASSLHRGPYNEQFF.

This rearrangement joins TRBV6-1 to TRBJ1-3; D uncertain. The ends were cut back, 8 bases at V and 0 bases at J, with 11 bases in the middle. The CDR3 has 14 amino acids. Germline values: CDR1 MNHNS, CDR2 SASEGT. This CDR3 is CASRERFSGNTIYF. The DNA of the CDR3 is TGTGCCAGCCGAGAGAGGTTCTCTGGAAACACCATATATTTT.

This clone was recorded once. This rearrangement joins TRBV28 to TRBJ1-5, with D perhaps matching TRBD1 (5 bases). The germline V gene has CDR1 MDHEN and CDR2 SYDVKM. V was shortened by 5 bases and J by 7 bases, with 15 bases between the two germline ends. The CDR3 consists of 14 residues. The CDR3 sequence: CASSPSGARQPQHF. The CDR3 DNA reads TGTGCCAGCAGTCCTTCCGGGGCGCGGCAGCCCCAGCATTTT. The entire variable domain, with the rest obtained from reference TRBV28 and TRBJ1-5, is as follows: DVKVTQSSRYLVKRTGEKVFLECVQDMDHENMFWYRQDPGLGLRLIYFSYDVKMKEKGDIPEGYSVSREKKERFSLILESASTNQTSMYLCASSPSGARQPQHFGDGTRLSIL.

Worth noting for this clone: The same CDR3 is also encoded by other DNA sequences in this sample. CDR3 sequence reads: CSVGVRGREKLFF. CDR3 bases: TGCAGCGTTGGTGTACGGGGGCGAGAAAAACTGTTTTTT. This rearrangement joins TRBV29-1 to TRBJ1-4, with a possible D match to TRBD1 (6 bases). This CDR3 spans 13 amino acids. Germline V gives CDR1 SQVTM, CDR2 ANQGSEA. Trimming left V 4 bases short and J 8 bases short, with 14 bases between.

The chain employs TRBV6-1 and TRBJ1-5; D possibly corresponds to TRBD1 (6 bases). The germline V gene encodes CDR1 MNHNS and CDR2 SASEGT. This CDR3 comprises 14 residues. The V end was cut by 2 bases, the J end by 7 bases, with 12 bases between. The CDR3 DNA reads TGTGCCAGCAGTGAACTGGGGGGCAGCCAGCCCCAGCATTTT. Translated, it gives CASSELGGSQPQHF.

The V and J genes are TRBV6-1 and TRBJ1-3; D might be TRBD1 (6 bases). V gave up 1 base and J gave up 6 bases, with 10 bases separating them. In germline, CDR1 is MNHNS, CDR2 SASEGT. The CDR3 has 14 amino acids. CDR3 nucleotides: TGTGCCAGCAGTGAAGGCAGGGGTCAAAACACCATATATTTT. This codes for CASSEGRGQNTIYF.

DNA of the CDR3: TGTGCCAGCAGTTTCCAACTAGCGGGAGGAGGGGAGACCCAGTACTTC. It codes for CASSFQLAGGGETQYF. J is TRBJ2-5 and V is TRBV28; TRBD2 agrees at 12 bases. CDR1 is MDHEN, CDR2 SYDVKM, per germline. Trimming cost V 3 bases and J 5 bases; bases outside gene matches: 7. The CDR3 sequence is 16 residues long.

This sequence joins TRBV7-2 and TRBJ2-5, with D perhaps matching TRBD1 (5 bases). Germline V lookup: CDR1 SGHTA, CDR2 FQGNSA. The length of the CDR3 is 15 residues. Trimming stripped 0 bases from V and 10 bases from J, with 18 bases between. The CDR3 loop is CASSLAGTATGHQYF. CDR3 DNA: TGTGCCAGCAGCTTAGCTGGCACAGCGACCGGACACCAGTACTTC. Filled out from reference TRBV7-2 and TRBJ2-5, the complete variable domain reads GAGVSQSPSNKVTEKGKDVELRCDPISGHTALYWYRQSLGQGLEFLIYFQGNSAPDKSGLPSDRFSAERTGGSVSTLTIQRTQQEDSAVYLCASSLAGTATGHQYFGPGTRLLVL.

The J gene is TRBJ2-2, the V gene TRBV7-2; D gene unclear. V lost 1 base, J lost 1 base, and 7 bases lay in between. Per germline, CDR1 SGHTA and CDR2 FQGNSA. The CDR3 totals 15 residues. The CDR3 DNA reads TGTGCCAGCAGCTTAGACGGCAGGAACACCGGGGAGCTGTTTTTT. Its protein is CASSLDGRNTGELFF.

This sequence joins TRBV6-8 and TRBJ2-1; D unresolved. The CDR3 totals 16 residues. Germline CDR1 and CDR2: MNHGY and SAAAGT. The V and J ends lost 0 bases and 5 bases respectively, with 14 bases between them. The CDR3 DNA sequence: TGTGCCAGCAGTTACTCGAGCTGGGATCCCCACAATGAGCAGTTCTTC. Amino acid sequence: CASSYSSWDPHNEQFF.

J is TRBJ2-7 and V is TRBV7-2, with D possibly being TRBD1 or TRBD2 (5 bases each). The CDR3 contains 14 residues. Germline V gives CDR1 SGHTA, CDR2 FQGNSA. Trimming took 0 bases from V and 0 from J, leaving 6 bases between them. The DNA of the CDR3 is TGTGCCAGCAGCTTAGCGGGGGACTCCTACGAGCAGTACTTC. Protein product: CASSLAGDSYEQYF.

The chain is built from TRBV5-1 and TRBJ2-3; 7 bases map to TRBD2. V was pared by 0 bases and J by 2 bases, with 6 bases of the junction left unmatched. This CDR3 has 16 amino acids. Germline CDR1 SGHRS, CDR2 YFSETQ. The CDR3 loop reads CASSLVTGRDTDTQYF. As DNA, the CDR3 is TGCGCCAGCAGCTTGGTAACGGGGAGGGACACAGATACGCAGTATTTT.

The V and J genes are TRBV28 and TRBJ1-2; weak D call: TRBD1 (6 bases). Trimming left V 8 bases short and J 5 bases short, with 15 bases between. The germline CDR1 and CDR2 sequences are MDHEN and SYDVKM. CDR3 size: 13 residues. CDR3 bases: TGTGCCAGCTGGTCCGGGACAAGTTATGGCTACACCTTC. Its protein product is CASWSGTSYGYTF.